By its share, the clone carrying this T cell receptor (beta chain) is medium-sized. Its antigen is as yet unknown. The sample is drawn from a study of molecular identifiers for immune sequencing clone quantification. Germline CDR1 is SEHNR and CDR2 is FQNEAQ (reference sequence). The CDR3 is made up of 16 amino acids. V gave up 1 base and J gave up 2 bases, with 15 bases separating them. TCRdb used MiXCR to reprocess the PCR reads, holding one entry per CDR3 protein. This table has 10,000 or so distinct CDR3 sequences, roughly a fifth appearing once. Study-wide results and limits: About a million naive cells reportedly did not prevent detection of spiked Jurkat TCR RNA from one cell. Barcode-sharing identical TCR molecules could underestimate highly expanded clone sizes.

The naive CD8 libraries originated from between roughly 20,000 and 1,000,000 sorted cells and drew on 10%, 30% or 50% RNA. The rearrangement joins TRBV7-9 to TRBJ2-7, with D perhaps being TRBD1 or TRBD2 (5 bases each). This TCR was recovered from a human donor in good health. Some libraries in this study had Jurkat cell RNA spiked in. Sequenced material: naive CD8+ T cells from blood, with Jurkat cell RNA spiked in. The subset denotes: FACS-sorted CD8+CD4-CCR7+CD45RA+ naive T cells. DNA for the CDR3: TGTGCCAGCAGCTTAGAAGGGACCCACGCGGCCTACGAGCAGTACTTC. As protein: CASSLEGTHAAYEQYF.